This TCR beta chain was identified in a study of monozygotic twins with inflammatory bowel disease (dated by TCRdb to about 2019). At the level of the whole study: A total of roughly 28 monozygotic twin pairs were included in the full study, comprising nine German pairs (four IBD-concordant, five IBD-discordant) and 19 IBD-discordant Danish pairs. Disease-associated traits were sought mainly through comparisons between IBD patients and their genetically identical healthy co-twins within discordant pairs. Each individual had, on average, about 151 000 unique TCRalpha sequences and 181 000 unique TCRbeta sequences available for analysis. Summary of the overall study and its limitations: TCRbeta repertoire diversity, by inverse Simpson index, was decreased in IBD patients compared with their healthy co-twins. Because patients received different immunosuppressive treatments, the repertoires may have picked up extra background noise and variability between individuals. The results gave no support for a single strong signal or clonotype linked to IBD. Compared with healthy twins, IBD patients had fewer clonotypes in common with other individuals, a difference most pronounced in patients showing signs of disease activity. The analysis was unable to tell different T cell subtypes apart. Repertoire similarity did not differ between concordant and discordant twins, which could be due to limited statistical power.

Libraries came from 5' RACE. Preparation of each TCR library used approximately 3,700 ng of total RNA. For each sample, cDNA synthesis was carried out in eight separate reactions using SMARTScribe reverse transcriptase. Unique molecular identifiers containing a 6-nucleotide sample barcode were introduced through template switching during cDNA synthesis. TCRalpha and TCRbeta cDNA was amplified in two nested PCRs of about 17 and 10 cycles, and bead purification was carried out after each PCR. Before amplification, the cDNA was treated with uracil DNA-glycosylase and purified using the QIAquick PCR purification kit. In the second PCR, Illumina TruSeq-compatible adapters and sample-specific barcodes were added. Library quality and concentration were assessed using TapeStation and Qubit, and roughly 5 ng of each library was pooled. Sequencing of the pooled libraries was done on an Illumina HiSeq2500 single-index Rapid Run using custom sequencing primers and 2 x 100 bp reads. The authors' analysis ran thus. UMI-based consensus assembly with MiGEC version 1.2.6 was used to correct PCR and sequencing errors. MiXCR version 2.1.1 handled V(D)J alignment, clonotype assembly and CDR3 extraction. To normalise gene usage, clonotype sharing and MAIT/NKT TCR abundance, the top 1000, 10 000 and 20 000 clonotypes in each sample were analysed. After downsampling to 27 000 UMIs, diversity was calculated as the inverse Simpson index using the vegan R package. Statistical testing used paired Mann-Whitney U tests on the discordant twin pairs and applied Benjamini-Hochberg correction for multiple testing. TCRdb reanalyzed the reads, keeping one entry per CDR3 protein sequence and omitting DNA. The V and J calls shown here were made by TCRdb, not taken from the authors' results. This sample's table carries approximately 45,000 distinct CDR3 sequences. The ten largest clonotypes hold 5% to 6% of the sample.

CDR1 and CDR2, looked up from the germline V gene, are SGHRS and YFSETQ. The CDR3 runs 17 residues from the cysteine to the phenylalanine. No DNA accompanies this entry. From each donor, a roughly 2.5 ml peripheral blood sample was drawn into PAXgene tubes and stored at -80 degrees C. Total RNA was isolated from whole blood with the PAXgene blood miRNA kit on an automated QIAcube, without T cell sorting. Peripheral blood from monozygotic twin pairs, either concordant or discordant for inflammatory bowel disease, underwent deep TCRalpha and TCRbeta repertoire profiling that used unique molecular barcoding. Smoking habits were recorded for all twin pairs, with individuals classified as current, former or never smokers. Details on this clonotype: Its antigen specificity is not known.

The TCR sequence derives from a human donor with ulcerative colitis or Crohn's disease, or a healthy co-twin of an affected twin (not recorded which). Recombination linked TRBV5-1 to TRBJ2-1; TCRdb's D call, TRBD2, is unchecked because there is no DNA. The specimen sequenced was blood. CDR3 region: CASSLRPGGGGYNEQFF.